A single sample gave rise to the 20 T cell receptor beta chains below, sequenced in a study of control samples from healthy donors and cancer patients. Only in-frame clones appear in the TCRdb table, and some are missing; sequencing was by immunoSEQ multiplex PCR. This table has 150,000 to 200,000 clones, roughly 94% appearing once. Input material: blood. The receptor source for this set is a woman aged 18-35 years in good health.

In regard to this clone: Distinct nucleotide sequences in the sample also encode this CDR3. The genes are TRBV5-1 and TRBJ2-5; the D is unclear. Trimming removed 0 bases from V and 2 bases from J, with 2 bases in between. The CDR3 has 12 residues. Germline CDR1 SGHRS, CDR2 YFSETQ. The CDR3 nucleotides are TGCGCCAGCAGCTTGGAGCAAGAGACCCAGTACTTC. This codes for CASSLEQETQYF. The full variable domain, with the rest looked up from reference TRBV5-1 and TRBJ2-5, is KAGVTQTPRYLIKTRGQQVTLSCSPISGHRSVSWYQQTPGQGLQFLFEYFSETQRNKGNFPGRFSGRQFSNSRSEMNVSTLELGDSALYLCASSLEQETQYFGPGTRLLVL.

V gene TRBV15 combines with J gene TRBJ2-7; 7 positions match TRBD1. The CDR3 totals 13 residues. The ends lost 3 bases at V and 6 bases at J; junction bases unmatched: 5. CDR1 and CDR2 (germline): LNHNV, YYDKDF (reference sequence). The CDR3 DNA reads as TGTGCCACCAGCAGCATCAGGGGGAGCGAGCAGTACTTC. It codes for CATSSIRGSEQYF.

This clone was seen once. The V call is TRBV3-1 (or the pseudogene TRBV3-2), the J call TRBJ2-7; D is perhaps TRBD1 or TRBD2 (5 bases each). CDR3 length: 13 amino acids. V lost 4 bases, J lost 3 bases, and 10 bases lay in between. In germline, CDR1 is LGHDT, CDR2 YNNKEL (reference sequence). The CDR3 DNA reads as TGTGCCAGCAGCCGTCGGGGACGCTACGAGCAGTACTTC. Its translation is CASSRRGRYEQYF.

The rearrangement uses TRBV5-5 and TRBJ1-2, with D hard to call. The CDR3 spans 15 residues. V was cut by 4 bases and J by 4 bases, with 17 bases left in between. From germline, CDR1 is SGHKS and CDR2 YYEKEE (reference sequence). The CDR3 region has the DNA TGTGCCAGCAGCGAATCGGAGGTTCGGATCTATGGCTACACCTTC. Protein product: CASSESEVRIYGYTF. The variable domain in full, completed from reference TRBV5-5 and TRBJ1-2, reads DAGVTQSPTHLIKTRGQQVTLRCSPISGHKSVSWYQQVLGQGPQFIFQYYEKEERGRGNFPDRFSARQFPNYSSELNVNALLLGDSALYLCASSESEVRIYGYTFGSGTRLTVV.

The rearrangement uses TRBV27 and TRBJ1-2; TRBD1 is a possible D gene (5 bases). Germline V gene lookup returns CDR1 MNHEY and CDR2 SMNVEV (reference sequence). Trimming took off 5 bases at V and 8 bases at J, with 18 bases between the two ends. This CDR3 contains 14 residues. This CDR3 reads CASSRSSGFFGYTF. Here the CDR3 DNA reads TGTGCCAGCAGTCGGTCATCAGGGTTTTTCGGCTACACCTTC.

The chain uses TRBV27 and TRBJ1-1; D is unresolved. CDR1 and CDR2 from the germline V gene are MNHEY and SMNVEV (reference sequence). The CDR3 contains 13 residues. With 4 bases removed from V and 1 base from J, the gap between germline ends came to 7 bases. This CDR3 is CASSYSTNTEAFF. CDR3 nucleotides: TGTGCCAGCAGTTACAGTACGAACACTGAAGCTTTCTTT.

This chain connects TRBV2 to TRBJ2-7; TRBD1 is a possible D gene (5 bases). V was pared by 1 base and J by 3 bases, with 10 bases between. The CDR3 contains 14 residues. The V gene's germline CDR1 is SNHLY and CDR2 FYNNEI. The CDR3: CASSEGQGYYEQYF. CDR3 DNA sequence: TGTGCCAGCAGTGAAGGGCAGGGCTACTACGAGCAGTACTTC. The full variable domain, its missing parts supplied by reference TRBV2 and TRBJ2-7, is EPEVTQTPSHQVTQMGQEVILRCVPISNHLYFYWYRQILGQKVEFLVSFYNNEISEKSEIFDDQFSVERPDGSNFTLKIRSTKLEDSAMYFCASSEGQGYYEQYFGPGTRLTVT.

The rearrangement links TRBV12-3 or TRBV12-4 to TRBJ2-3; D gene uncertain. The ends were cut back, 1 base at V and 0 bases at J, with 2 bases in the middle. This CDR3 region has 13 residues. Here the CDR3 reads CASSLVSTDTQYF. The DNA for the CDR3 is TGTGCCAGCAGTTTAGTTAGCACAGATACGCAGTATTTT.

CDR3 region: CASSATGGSGANVLTF. The CDR3 coding sequence is TGCGCCAGCAGCGCAACAGGGGGCTCTGGGGCCAACGTCCTGACTTTC. The chain uses TRBV4-1 and TRBJ2-6, with 8 bases identical to TRBD1. The junction had 3 bases not matched to a gene; V was cut back by 5 bases and J by 0 bases. Germline assignment: CDR1 MGHRA and CDR2 YSYEKL. The CDR3 covers 16 residues.

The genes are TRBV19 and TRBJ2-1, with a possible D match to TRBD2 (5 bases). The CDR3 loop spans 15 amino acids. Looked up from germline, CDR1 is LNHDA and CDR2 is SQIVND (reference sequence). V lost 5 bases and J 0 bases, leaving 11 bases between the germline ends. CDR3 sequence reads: CASSLLRGSYNEQFF. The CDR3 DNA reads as TGTGCCAGTAGTCTTCTTCGGGGCTCCTACAATGAGCAGTTCTTC. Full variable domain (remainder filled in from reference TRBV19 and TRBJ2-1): DGGITQSPKYLFRKEGQNVTLSCEQNLNHDAMYWYRQDPGQGLRLIYYSQIVNDFQKGDIAEGYSVSREKKESFPLTVTSAQKNPTAFYLCASSLLRGSYNEQFFGPGTRLTVL.

The CDR3 is CASSHTSGGRNEQFF. CDR3 sequence (DNA): TGTGCCAGCAGTCATACTAGCGGGGGTCGAAATGAGCAGTTCTTC. V usage is TRBV28 and J usage is TRBJ2-1, with 11 bases fitting TRBD2. Germline CDR1 and CDR2: MDHEN and SYDVKM. The CDR3 has 15 residues. The junction had 7 bases not matched to a gene; V was cut back by 5 bases and J by 7 bases.

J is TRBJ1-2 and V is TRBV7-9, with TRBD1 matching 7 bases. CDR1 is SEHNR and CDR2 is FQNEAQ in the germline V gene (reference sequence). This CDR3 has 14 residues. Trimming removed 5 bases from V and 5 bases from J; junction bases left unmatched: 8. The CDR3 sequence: CASSRTGTVYGYTF. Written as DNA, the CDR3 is TGTGCCAGCAGCCGAACCGGGACAGTATATGGCTACACCTTC.

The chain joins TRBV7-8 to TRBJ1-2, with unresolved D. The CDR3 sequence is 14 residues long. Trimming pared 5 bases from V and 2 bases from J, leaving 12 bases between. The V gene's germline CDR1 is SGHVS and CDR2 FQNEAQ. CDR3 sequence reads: CASSPGGPNYGYTF. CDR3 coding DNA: TGTGCCAGCAGCCCCGGAGGGCCAAACTATGGCTACACCTTC. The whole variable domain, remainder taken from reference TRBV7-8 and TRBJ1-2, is GAGVSQSPRYKVAKRGQDVALRCDPISGHVSLFWYQQALGQGPEFLTYFQNEAQLDKSGLPSDRFFAERPEGSVSTLKIQRTQQEDSAVYLCASSPGGPNYGYTFGSGTRLTVV.

CDR3: CASSFLAGRMPLNTEAFF. The DNA for the CDR3 is TGTGCCAGCAGCTTTTTGGCAGGGAGGATGCCCTTGAACACTGAAGCTTTCTTT. V gene TRBV7-2 combines with J gene TRBJ1-1; a weak D match, TRBD1 (5 bases). V gave up 3 bases and J gave up 0 bases, with 20 bases separating them. Germline CDR1 reads SGHTA; CDR2 reads FQGNSA. This CDR3 is built from 18 residues.

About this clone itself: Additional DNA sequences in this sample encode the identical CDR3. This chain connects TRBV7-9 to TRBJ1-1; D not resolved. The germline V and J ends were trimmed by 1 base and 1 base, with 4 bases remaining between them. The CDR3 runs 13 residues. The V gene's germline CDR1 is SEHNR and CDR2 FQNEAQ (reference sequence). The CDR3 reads CASSLEGNTEAFF. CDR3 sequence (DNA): TGTGCCAGCAGCTTAGAAGGGAACACTGAAGCTTTCTTT.

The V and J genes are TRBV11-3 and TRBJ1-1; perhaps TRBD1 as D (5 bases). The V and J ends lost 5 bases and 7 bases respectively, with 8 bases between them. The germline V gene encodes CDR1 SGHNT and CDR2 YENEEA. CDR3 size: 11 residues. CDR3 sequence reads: CASSRGYEAFF. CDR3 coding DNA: TGTGCCAGCAGCCGGGGCTATGAAGCTTTCTTT.

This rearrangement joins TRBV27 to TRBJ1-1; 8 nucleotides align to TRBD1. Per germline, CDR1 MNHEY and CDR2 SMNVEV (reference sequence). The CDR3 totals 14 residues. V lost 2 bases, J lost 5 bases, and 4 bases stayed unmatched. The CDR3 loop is CASSLQGAQTEAFF. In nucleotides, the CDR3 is TGTGCCAGCAGTTTACAGGGGGCGCAGACTGAAGCTTTCTTT.

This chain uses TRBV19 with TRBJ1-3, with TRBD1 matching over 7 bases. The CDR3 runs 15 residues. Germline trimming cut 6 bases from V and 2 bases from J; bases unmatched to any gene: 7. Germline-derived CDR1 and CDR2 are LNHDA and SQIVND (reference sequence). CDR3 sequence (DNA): TGTGCCAGTAGCTTTAACAGGGGCGCTGGAAACACCATATATTTT. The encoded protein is CASSFNRGAGNTIYF.

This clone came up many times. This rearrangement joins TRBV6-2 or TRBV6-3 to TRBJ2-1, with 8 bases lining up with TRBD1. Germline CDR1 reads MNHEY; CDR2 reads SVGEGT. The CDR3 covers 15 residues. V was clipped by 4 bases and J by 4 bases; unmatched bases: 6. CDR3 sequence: CASSFGQGHYNEQFF. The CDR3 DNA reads TGTGCCAGCAGTTTTGGACAGGGCCATTACAATGAGCAGTTCTTC.

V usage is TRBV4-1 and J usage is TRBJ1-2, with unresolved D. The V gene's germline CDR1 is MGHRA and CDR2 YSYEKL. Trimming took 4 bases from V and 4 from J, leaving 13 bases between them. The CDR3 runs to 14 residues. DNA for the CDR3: TGCGCCAGCAGCCCTATTCCCCGGAGCTATGGCTACACCTTC. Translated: CASSPIPRSYGYTF.